This TCR beta chain was identified in a study of beta chain features in type 1 diabetes. Study-wide results and limits: TCRB CDR3 length was moderately but significantly reduced in all four CD4+ subsets of Type 1 diabetes patients. Patients' naive, central memory and Treg TCRB repertoires seemed closer to one another than those of healthy donors.

Of the isolated RNA, all was reverse transcribed, and so the sequenced material was expressed TCRB transcripts. TCRdb's table, derived via immunoSEQ multiplex PCR, lists solely in-frame clones and lacks some. The sample lists 640,000 or so clones, about 14% occurring once. Trimming pared 5 bases from V and 1 base from J, leaving 11 bases between. CDR1 is LNHDA and CDR2 is SQIVND in the germline V gene (reference sequence). The CDR3 sequence is 14 residues long. A remark on this clone: Its target is unknown.

The collection from each donor was one heparinised blood draw averaging about 110 mL. The origin of this receptor is a man aged 18 to 30 with type 1 diabetes. Sequencing used naive CD4+ T cells from blood. The chain has TRBV19 and TRBJ1-1, with a possible D match to TRBD1 (6 bases). The CDR3 protein is CASSFRTENTEAFF. The CDR3 DNA reads as TGTGCCAGTAGTTTCCGGACAGAGAACACTGAAGCTTTCTTT.